The present TCR beta chain was sequenced within a study of cytomegalovirus exposure and HLA in healthy donors. The CDR3 is 9 residues long. Germline V lookup: CDR1 SNHLY, CDR2 FYNNEI. Trimming removed 7 bases from V and 10 bases from J, with 6 bases in between. This PCR relied on a set of 60 Vbeta primers and 13 Jbeta primers. The data were produced by immunoSEQ multiplex PCR, yet TCRdb's version contains in-frame clones alone and is incomplete. The data hold about 140,000 clones, with around 59% observed a single time. The receptor's source is a male donor in good health and CMV-seronegative. Material for sequencing was PBMCs. The chain couples TRBV2 to TRBJ2-3; D unresolved. For the CDR3, the DNA is TGTGCCAGCAACTCGGCGCAGTATTTT. Encoded protein: CASNSAQYF.